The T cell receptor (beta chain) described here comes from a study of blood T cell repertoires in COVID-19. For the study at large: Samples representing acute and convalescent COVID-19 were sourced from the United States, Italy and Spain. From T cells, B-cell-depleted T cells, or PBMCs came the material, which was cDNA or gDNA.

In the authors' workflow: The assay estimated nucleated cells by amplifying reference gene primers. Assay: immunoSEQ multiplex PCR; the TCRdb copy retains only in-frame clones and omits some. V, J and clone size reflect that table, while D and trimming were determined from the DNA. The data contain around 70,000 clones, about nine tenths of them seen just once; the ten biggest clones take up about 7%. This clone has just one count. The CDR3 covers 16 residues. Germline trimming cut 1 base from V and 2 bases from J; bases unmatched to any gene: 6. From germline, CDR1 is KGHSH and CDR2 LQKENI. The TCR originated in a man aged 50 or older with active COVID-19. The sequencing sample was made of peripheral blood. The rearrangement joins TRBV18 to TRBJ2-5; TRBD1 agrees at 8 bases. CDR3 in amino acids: CASSPLRGQRQETQYF. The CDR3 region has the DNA TGTGCCAGCTCACCACTCAGGGGGCAACGGCAAGAGACCCAGTACTTC.